The sequence of this T cell receptor (beta chain) was determined in a study of siplizumab effects on memory and regulatory T cells. Study-level findings and limits: Assignment to unstimulated subsets succeeded for only a minor fraction of the alloreactive clones. Siplizumab gave mappable alloreactive CD4+ clones an average Treg-derived fraction of approximately 69%, against around 27% in controls.

Comment on this clone: As yet, its antigen is unknown.

With 0 bases removed from V and 6 bases from J, the gap between germline ends came to 14 bases. Germline V gene lookup returns CDR1 SGHRS and CDR2 YFSETQ. The CDR3 is 15 residues long. Clones were sequenced by immunoSEQ multiplex PCR, and TCRdb holds only the in-frame ones, with some missing. Among under 110,000 clones listed, around 90% were seen once. The chain couples TRBV5-1 to TRBJ2-3; D may be TRBD1 (8 bases). The clonotype comes from a human donor in good health. Sequencing input: non-Treg CD4+ T cells sorted from blood. The CDR3 nucleotides read TGCGCCAGCAGCTTGGGTGACAGGGGAGGGGATACGCAGTATTTT. Translation gives CASSLGDRGGDTQYF.